This record covers a single T cell receptor (beta chain). Donors were healthy Caucasian individuals from Russia aged roughly 6 to 90. The draw of peripheral blood yielded ten milliliters from each donor. This entry comes from a study of blood T cells in healthy people across ages. V gave up 4 bases and J gave up 0 bases, with 15 bases separating them. Germline V gives CDR1 SEHNR, CDR2 FQNEAQ (reference sequence). The CDR3 length is 16 residues. Together with a sample-barcoded 5' primer, a J-beta primer mix was included in a second PCR lasting roughly 6 to 12 cycles. TCRdb fed the 5' RACE reads into MiXCR, producing one record per CDR3 protein. The sample lists about 1.7 million distinct CDR3 sequences, 28% occurring once.

The rearrangement uses TRBV7-9 and TRBJ1-1; D possibly corresponds to TRBD1 (6 bases). This sequence originates from a woman under 40 in good health. Source material: blood. Here the CDR3 reads CASSSVGGIMNTEAFF. DNA for the CDR3: TGTGCCAGCAGCTCCGTGGGGGGCATAATGAACACTGAAGCTTTCTTT.